Here is one T cell receptor beta chain with its context. What it recognizes is unknown. The data derive from a study of T-cell reconstitution after alpha-beta-depleted transplantation in children. General observations from the study: When one year had passed after transplant, most T-cell counts and diversity came from newly produced T cells. High day-60 TCRbeta diversity in some patients came from surviving recipient T cells and thymic progenitors. By about two months after transplant, alpha-beta T cells reportedly arose from several hundred graft clones that had expanded.

Using unique molecular identifiers, the investigators prepared the TCRbeta library. TCRdb processed the PCR reads anew with MiXCR; each CDR3 protein has one entry. Seen here are some 350,000 distinct CDR3 sequences, around 15% observed once, and the top ten hold roughly 41%. Losses at the gene ends were 5 bases for V and 0 bases for J; bases not matched to a gene: 13. Germline V lookup: CDR1 DFQATT, CDR2 SNEGSKA (reference sequence). This CDR3 has 17 amino acids. The V and J genes are TRBV20-1 and TRBJ1-5; 7 bases match TRBD1. This sample comprised PBMCs, mostly from graft donor cells, obtained 360 days after TCRalphabeta/CD19-depleted stem cell transplant. The receptor's source is a male patient between 2 and 10 years old who had a stem cell transplant for acute lymphoblastic leukemia, so the T cells may come from the graft donor. CDR3 sequence (DNA): TGCAGTGCTGGCGTCAGGGGGGGGGGATATAGCAATCAGCCCCAGCATTTT. Its protein product is CSAGVRGGGYSNQPQHF.